This TCR beta chain was captured in a study of vaccination and CD4 T cells after COVID-19. Described treatment: roughly 10-day PBMC culture with coronavirus spike peptide pools or control peptides (ViraFEST assay). Sequencing of cultured CD4+ T cell DNA used the Oncomine TCR Beta short-read assay. In TCRdb, the PCR reads were re-called with MiXCR into one record per CDR3 protein. The data hold 15,000 to 20,000 distinct CDR3 sequences, with approximately 58% observed a single time. In the case of this clonotype: Its cognate antigen is unknown.

CDR1 is SGHTA and CDR2 is FQGNSA in the germline V gene. The CDR3 runs to 12 residues. Trimming stripped 3 bases from V and 5 bases from J, with 7 bases between. This clonotype was obtained from a human donor who had recovered from COVID-19. Material for sequencing was CD4+ T cells from blood, cultured in vitro. The V and J genes are TRBV7-2 and TRBJ1-2; D remains ambiguous. CDR3: CASSFPNYGYTF. The CDR3 DNA is TGTGCCAGCAGCTTCCCAAATTATGGCTACACCTTC.